This T cell receptor beta chain was identified in a study of CD8+ T cells in alopecia areata. Study overall: Tofacitinib exposure lasted 6 to 18 months, followed by 6 months off drug.

This sample's treatment: oral pan-JAK inhibitor, 5-10 mg twice daily. Of note for this clone: Its target is unknown.

Study-wide results and limits: Sharing of TCR sequences between patients (possibly for HLA-related reasons) was less clear than in mice.

Reverse transcribed after extraction, RNA yielded cDNA as the sequencing template. Profiling relied on immunoSEQ multiplex PCR, and the TCRdb table lists in-frame clones only, not all of them. This sample yields 85,000 to 110,000 clones, of which approximately 90% are seen a single time; roughly 11% belongs to the top ten. The CDR3 has 13 residues. The V end lost 0 bases, the J end lost 10 bases, and 12 bases lay between the germline ends. Germline V gene data show CDR1 as LNHDA and CDR2 as SQIVND (reference sequence). The chain has TRBV19 and TRBJ1-1; D might be TRBD1 (6 bases). Sample: CD8+ T cells sorted from blood, taken between weeks 30 and 35, from a patient treated with tofacitinib. This receptor was obtained from a human donor with alopecia areata. The CDR3 DNA sequence: TGTGCCAGTAGTATAGAAGGGGGGGCACGAGCTTTCTTT. This sequence encodes CASSIEGGARAFF. The full variable domain, rest sourced from reference TRBV19 and TRBJ1-1, is DGGITQSPKYLFRKEGQNVTLSCEQNLNHDAMYWYRQDPGQGLRLIYYSQIVNDFQKGDIAEGYSVSREKKESFPLTVTSAQKNPTAFYLCASSIEGGARAFFGQGTRLTVV.